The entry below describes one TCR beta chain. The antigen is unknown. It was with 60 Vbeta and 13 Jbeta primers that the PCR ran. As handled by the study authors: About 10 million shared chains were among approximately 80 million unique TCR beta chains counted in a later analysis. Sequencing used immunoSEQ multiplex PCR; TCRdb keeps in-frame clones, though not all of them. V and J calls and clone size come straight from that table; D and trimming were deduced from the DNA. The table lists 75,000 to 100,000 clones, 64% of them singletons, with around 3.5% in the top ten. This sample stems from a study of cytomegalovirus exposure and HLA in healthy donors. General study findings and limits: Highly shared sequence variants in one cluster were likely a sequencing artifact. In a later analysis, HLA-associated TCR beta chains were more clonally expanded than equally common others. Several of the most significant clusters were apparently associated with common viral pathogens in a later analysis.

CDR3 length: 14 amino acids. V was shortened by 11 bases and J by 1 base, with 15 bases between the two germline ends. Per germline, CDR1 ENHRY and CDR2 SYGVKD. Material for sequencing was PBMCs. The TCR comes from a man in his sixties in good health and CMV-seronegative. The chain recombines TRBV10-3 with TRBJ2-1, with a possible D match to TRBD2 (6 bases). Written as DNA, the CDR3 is TGTGCCGCCTGGGACTCGGGGTCCTACAATGAGCAGTTCTTC. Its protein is CAAWDSGSYNEQFF.